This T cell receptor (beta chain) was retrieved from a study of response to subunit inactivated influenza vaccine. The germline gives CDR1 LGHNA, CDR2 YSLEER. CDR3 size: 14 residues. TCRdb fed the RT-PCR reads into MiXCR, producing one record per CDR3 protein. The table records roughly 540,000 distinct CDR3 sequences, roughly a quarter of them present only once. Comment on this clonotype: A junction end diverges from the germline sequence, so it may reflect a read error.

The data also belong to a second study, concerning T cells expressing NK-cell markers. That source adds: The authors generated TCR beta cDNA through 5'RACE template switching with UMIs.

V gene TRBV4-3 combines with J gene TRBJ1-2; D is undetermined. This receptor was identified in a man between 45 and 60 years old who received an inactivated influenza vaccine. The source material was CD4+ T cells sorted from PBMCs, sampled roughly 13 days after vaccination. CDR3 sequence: CASSQDVNTYGYTF. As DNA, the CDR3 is TGCGCTAGCAGCCAAGATGTCAACACCTATGGCTACACCTTC.